The 2 T cell receptor beta chains reported below all come from one sample, sequenced in a study of OX40 agonist ivuxolimab in advanced cancers. TCRdb's copy holds only in-frame clones and misses some; the assay was immunoSEQ multiplex PCR. The sample carries some 42,000 clones, 65% to 85% recorded once. The sequenced sample was CD4+ or CD8+ T cells sorted from blood, obtained in a trial of the OX40 agonist ivuxolimab. The receptor source for this set is an adult with an advanced solid tumor such as melanoma, head and neck, liver or kidney cancer.

V gene TRBV25-1 combines with J gene TRBJ2-1; D not resolved. Germline V gene lookup returns CDR1 MGHDK and CDR2 SYGVNS. V was cut by 2 bases and J by 10 bases, with 9 bases left in between. There are 12 residues in the CDR3. The CDR3 DNA reads TGTGCCAGCAGTGAAACTTTTCACGAGCAGTTCTTC. Translating gives CASSETFHEQFF.

The genes are TRBV21-1 and TRBJ2-3; no DNA check was done on the table's D call, TRBD2. TRBV21-1 is a pseudogene segment. This CDR3 region has 17 residues. CDR3 bases: TGTGCCAGCAGCAAAGGAGCCCTAGGGAGGAGCACAGATACGCAGTATTTT. Its protein product is CASSKGALGRSTDTQYF.